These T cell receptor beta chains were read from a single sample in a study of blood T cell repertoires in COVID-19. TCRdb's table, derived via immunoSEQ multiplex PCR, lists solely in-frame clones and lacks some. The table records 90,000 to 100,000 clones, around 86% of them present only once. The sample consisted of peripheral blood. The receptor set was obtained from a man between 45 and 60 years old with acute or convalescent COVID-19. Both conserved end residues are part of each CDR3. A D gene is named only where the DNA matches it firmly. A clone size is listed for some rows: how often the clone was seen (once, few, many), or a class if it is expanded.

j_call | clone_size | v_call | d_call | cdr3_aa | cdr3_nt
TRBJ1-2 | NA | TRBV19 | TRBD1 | CASSRWTGREDYGYTF | TGTGCCAGTAGTAGATGGACAGGGAGGGAGGACTATGGCTACACCTTC
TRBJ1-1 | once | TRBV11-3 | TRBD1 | CASSRGQGGGTEAFF | TGTGCCAGCAGCCGAGGACAGGGCGGGGGCACTGAAGCTTTCTTT
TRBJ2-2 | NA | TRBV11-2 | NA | CASSLAPLRTGELFF | TGTGCCAGCAGTCTAGCGCCGCTGCGGACCGGGGAGCTGTTTTTT
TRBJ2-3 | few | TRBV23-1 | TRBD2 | CASSQFSGRRTDTQYF | TGCGCCAGCAGTCAATTTAGCGGGAGGCGCACAGATACGCAGTATTTT
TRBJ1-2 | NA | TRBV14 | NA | CASSQNRMVYGYTF | TGTGCCAGCAGCCAGAACAGAATGGTCTATGGCTACACCTTC
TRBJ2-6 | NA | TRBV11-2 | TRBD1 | CASSLGTGLSGANVLTF | TGTGCCAGCAGCCTCGGGACAGGCCTCTCTGGGGCCAACGTCCTGACTTTC
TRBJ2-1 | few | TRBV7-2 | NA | CASSLDSGPQLREQFF | TGTGCCAGCAGCTTAGACAGCGGGCCACAGTTAAGGGAGCAGTTCTTC
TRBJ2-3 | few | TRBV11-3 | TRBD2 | CASSLRLGGRGDTQYF | TGTGCCAGCAGCTTACGTTTGGGCGGGAGAGGAGATACGCAGTATTTT
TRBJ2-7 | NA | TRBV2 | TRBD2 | CASIRGLAGVGYEQYF | TGTGCCAGCATTCGGGGACTAGCGGGAGTGGGCTACGAGCAGTACTTC
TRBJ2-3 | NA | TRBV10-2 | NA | CASSESRSSTDTQYF | TGCGCCAGCAGTGAGAGCAGGTCTAGCACAGATACGCAGTATTTT
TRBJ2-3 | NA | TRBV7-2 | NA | CASSLERLDTQYF | TGTGCCAGCAGCTTAGAGAGGTTGGATACGCAGTATTTT
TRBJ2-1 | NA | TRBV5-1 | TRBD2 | CASSLVAPTSGSSYNEQFF | TGCGCCAGCAGCTTGGTTGCACCAACTAGCGGGAGCTCCTACAATGAGCAGTTCTTC
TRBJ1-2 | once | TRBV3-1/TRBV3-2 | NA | CASSQLGQYYGYTF | TGTGCCAGCAGCCAACTTGGACAGTACTATGGCTACACCTTC
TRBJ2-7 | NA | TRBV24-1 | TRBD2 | CATSYLPGTSVFTYEQYF | TGTGCCACCAGTTATCTCCCGGGGACTAGCGTTTTTACCTACGAGCAGTACTTC
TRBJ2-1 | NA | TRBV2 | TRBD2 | CASRGPAGVRDNEQFF | TGTGCCAGCAGGGGACCTGCGGGAGTTCGGGACAATGAGCAGTTCTTC
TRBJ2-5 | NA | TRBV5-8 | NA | CASSFRGSPPQETQYF | TGTGCCAGCAGCTTTAGAGGGAGCCCCCCACAAGAGACCCAGTACTTC
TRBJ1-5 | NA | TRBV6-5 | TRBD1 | CASSPPGDRNQPQHF | TGTGCCAGCAGTCCTCCGGGGGACAGGAATCAGCCCCAGCATTTT
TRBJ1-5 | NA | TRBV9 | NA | CASSVEGGSDQPQHF | TGTGCCAGCAGCGTAGAAGGGGGATCGGATCAGCCCCAGCATTTT
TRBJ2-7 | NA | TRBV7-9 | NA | CASSLVRTNEQYF | TGTGCCAGCAGCTTAGTCAGGACAAACGAGCAGTACTTC
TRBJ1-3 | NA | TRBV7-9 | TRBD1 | CASSSWDSYSFYSGNTIYF | TGTGCCAGCAGCTCGTGGGACAGTTACTCCTTTTACTCTGGAAACACCATATATTTT
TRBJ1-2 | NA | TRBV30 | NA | CAWRGRNYGYTF | TGTGCCTGGAGGGGGCGCAACTATGGCTACACCTTC
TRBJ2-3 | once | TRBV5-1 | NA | CASSLAWPGERDTQYF | TGCGCCAGCAGCTTGGCTTGGCCGGGAGAGAGAGATACGCAGTATTTT
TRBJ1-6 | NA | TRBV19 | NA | CARLPKGGRVSSPLHF | TGTGCCAGGCTCCCGAAAGGCGGCCGGGTGAGCTCACCCCTCCACTTT
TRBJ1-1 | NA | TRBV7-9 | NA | CASSGEGTEAFF | TGTGCCAGCAGCGGGGAGGGGACTGAAGCTTTCTTT
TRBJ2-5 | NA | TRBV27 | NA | CASSLASQETQYF | TGTGCCAGCAGTCTAGCATCCCAAGAGACCCAGTACTTC